These T cell receptor beta chains were read from a single sample in a study of long-term antiretroviral therapy in people with HIV. Sequencing was performed with immunoSEQ multiplex PCR; in TCRdb, only in-frame clones are kept and a portion is missing. The data hold about 22,000 clones, with around 84% observed a single time. The material was unsorted PBMCs, obtained 1.3 years after starting antiretroviral therapy. All receptors derive from a man aged 60 to 75 with HIV. Each CDR3 is given with its conserved first and last residue. The D gene is left open where the match is weak. A row's size may be missing; if present it is once, few, many or a size class.

clone size	V gene	J gene	D gene	CDR3 protein	CDR3 DNA
NA	TRBV5-1	TRBJ1-5	NA	CASSLAGGNQPQHF	TGCGCCAGCAGCTTGGCCGGGGGCAATCAGCCCCAGCATTTT
once	TRBV12-5	TRBJ2-7	NA	CASGLVGSYEQYF	TGTGCTAGTGGTTTGGTAGGATCCTACGAGCAGTACTTC
NA	TRBV6-1	TRBJ1-2	NA	CASRRDDIDYGYTF	TGTGCCAGCAGGAGGGACGACATCGACTATGGCTACACCTTC
NA	TRBV5-6	TRBJ2-6	NA	CASSFAISSGANVLTF	TGTGCCAGCAGCTTTGCTATATCATCTGGGGCCAACGTCCTGACTTTC
NA	TRBV4-3	TRBJ2-5	NA	CASSQEEGDETQYF	TGCGCCAGCAGCCAAGAGGAGGGAGATGAGACCCAGTACTTC
NA	TRBV29-1	TRBJ2-2	NA	CSVRPGTGELFF	TGCAGCGTTAGGCCGGGGACCGGGGAGCTGTTTTTT
NA	TRBV5-6	TRBJ2-7	NA	CASSAGDNAYEQYF	TGTGCCAGCAGCGCCGGGGACAACGCCTACGAGCAGTACTTC
NA	TRBV6-6	TRBJ2-5	NA	CASSYSMGQETQYF	TGTGCCAGCAGTTACTCGATGGGGCAAGAGACCCAGTACTTC
NA	TRBV7-8	TRBJ2-3	NA	CASSSGRGEIPDTQYF	TGTGCCAGCAGCTCGGGGAGAGGGGAGATACCAGATACGCAGTATTTT
NA	TRBV15	TRBJ1-5	NA	CATSRVRGTHNQPQHF	TGTGCCACCAGCAGAGTCCGCGGGACACACAATCAGCCCCAGCATTTT
NA	TRBV5-1	TRBJ2-5	NA	CASSLGGLSQETQYF	TGCGCCAGCAGCTTAGGGGGACTCAGCCAAGAGACCCAGTACTTC
NA	TRBV15	TRBJ2-5	NA	CATSKGVGIQETQYF	TGTGCCACCAGCAAGGGGGTCGGGATCCAAGAGACCCAGTACTTC
NA	TRBV28	TRBJ1-3	NA	CASSLFSPGNTIYF	TGTGCCAGCAGTTTATTTAGTCCTGGAAACACCATATATTTT
NA	TRBV29-1	TRBJ2-4	TRBD2	CSVGLAGAKNIQYF	TGCAGCGTTGGACTAGCGGGAGCCAAAAACATTCAGTACTTC
NA	TRBV6-5	TRBJ1-2	NA	CAIRGSSLAYGYTF	TGTGCCATCAGGGGTAGCTCGTTGGCCTATGGCTACACCTTC
NA	TRBV6-5	TRBJ1-2	NA	CASSYLTGSRYGYTF	TGTGCCAGCAGTTACCTCACAGGGTCCCGCTATGGCTACACCTTC
once	TRBV21-1	TRBJ2-1	NA	CASSGSLAGGPLNEQFF	TGTGCCAGCAGCGGATCCCTAGCGGGGGGGCCGTTAAATGAGCAGTTCTTC
NA	TRBV18	TRBJ1-1	NA	CASSPGSGNTEAFF	TGTGCCAGCTCACCGGGTTCGGGGAACACTGAAGCTTTCTTT
NA	TRBV27	TRBJ2-2	TRBD2	CASSRFGGGGAADTGELFF	TGTGCCAGCAGTCGATTCGGCGGCGGGGGGGCCGCGGACACCGGGGAGCTGTTTTTT
NA	TRBV6-5	TRBJ2-5	NA	CASKRSGAQYF	TGTGCCAGCAAGCGATCTGGGGCCCAGTACTTC
NA	TRBV2	TRBJ2-5	NA	CASSPGSQETQYF	TGTGCCAGCAGCCCCGGGAGCCAAGAGACCCAGTACTTC
NA	TRBV5-5	TRBJ2-2	TRBD1	CASSPTDRAGELFF	TGTGCCAGCAGCCCGACGGACAGGGCCGGGGAGCTGTTTTTT
NA	TRBV5-1	TRBJ2-2	TRBD1	CASSFRGTGGPNTGELFF	TGCGCCAGCAGCTTCCGCGGGACAGGGGGCCCGAACACCGGGGAGCTGTTTTTT
NA	TRBV30	TRBJ1-1	NA	CAWGYRLNEAFF	TGTGCCTGGGGCTATAGGCTAAATGAAGCTTTCTTT
NA	TRBV4-1	TRBJ2-1	NA	CASRQSYRKLIYNEQFF	TGCGCCAGCAGACAATCCTACAGGAAACTAATCTACAATGAGCAGTTCTTC
NA	TRBV10-3	TRBJ1-4	TRBD1	CAISESTGSNEKLFF	TGTGCCATCAGTGAGTCGACAGGGTCTAATGAAAAACTGTTTTTT
NA	TRBV4-3	TRBJ1-4	NA	CASSQESAGEFREKLFF	TGCGCCAGCAGCCAAGAATCAGCGGGGGAGTTTAGGGAAAAACTGTTTTTT
NA	TRBV6-1	TRBJ2-2	NA	CASSERWTDNTGELFF	TGTGCCAGCAGTGAACGTTGGACAGATAACACCGGGGAGCTGTTTTTT
NA	TRBV4-3	TRBJ2-7	NA	CASSQDFGRYEQYF	TGCGCCAGCAGCCAAGATTTCGGCCGCTACGAGCAGTACTTC
NA	TRBV5-3	TRBJ1-6	TRBD1	CARHGGTVFSPLHF	TGTGCCAGACATGGAGGGACAGTCTTTTCACCCCTCCACTTT
NA	TRBV28	TRBJ1-1	NA	CASRAEGGRVTEAFF	TGTGCCAGCAGGGCGGAGGGGGGGCGCGTCACTGAAGCTTTCTTT
NA	TRBV5-1	TRBJ2-5	NA	CASSLSTVRKETQYF	TGCGCCAGCAGCTTGTCTACAGTCCGGAAAGAGACCCAGTACTTC
NA	TRBV10-3	TRBJ2-2	TRBD1	CATGTGNTGELFF	TGTGCCACAGGGACAGGGAACACCGGGGAGCTGTTTTTT
once	TRBV20-1	TRBJ1-1	TRBD1	CSALQGVEAFF	TGCAGTGCTCTCCAGGGGGTTGAAGCTTTCTTT
once	TRBV5-1	TRBJ2-1	TRBD1	CASSLTGDNEQFF	TGCGCCAGCAGCTTAACAGGGGACAATGAGCAGTTCTTC
few	TRBV30	TRBJ1-1	NA	CASSWRLEAFF	TGTGCCTCCTCATGGAGGCTTGAAGCTTTCTTT
medium-sized	TRBV5-1	TRBJ1-1	NA	CASSLVGEAFF	TGCGCCAGCAGCTTGGTGGGTGAAGCTTTCTTT
NA	TRBV30	TRBJ2-7	NA	CAWRNPAGEQYF	TGTGCCTGGAGGAACCCAGCGGGCGAGCAGTACTTC
NA	TRBV30	TRBJ2-1	TRBD2	CAWSVYSGRANEQFF	TGTGCCTGGAGTGTCTATAGCGGGAGGGCTAATGAGCAGTTCTTC
NA	TRBV5-1	TRBJ2-2	TRBD1	CASSPGQDGELFF	TGCGCCAGCAGCCCAGGACAGGACGGGGAGCTGTTTTTT
NA	TRBV28	TRBJ2-7	NA	CASSLGWTETTYEQYF	TGTGCCAGCAGTTTAGGGTGGACAGAAACGACCTACGAGCAGTACTTC
NA	TRBV29-1	TRBJ1-5	TRBD1	CSVADQGASSNQPQHF	TGCAGCGTTGCGGATCAGGGGGCGAGTAGCAATCAGCCCCAGCATTTT
NA	TRBV7-3	TRBJ2-5	TRBD2	CASSLRGGGVPQETQYF	TGTGCCAGCAGCTTAAGGGGGGGAGGCGTTCCCCAAGAGACCCAGTACTTC
NA	TRBV30	TRBJ2-2	TRBD1	CAWSLPQGAGELFF	TGTGCCTGGAGTCTACCACAGGGGGCCGGGGAGCTGTTTTTT
NA	TRBV23-1	TRBJ1-2	NA	CASSRGMLPHCGYTF	TGCGCCAGCAGTCGGGGGATGTTGCCCCACTGCGGCTACACCTTC
NA	TRBV6-5	TRBJ1-2	TRBD1	CASTRQGTYGYTF	TGTGCCAGCACCAGACAGGGGACCTATGGCTACACCTTC
NA	TRBV27	TRBJ2-7	NA	CASSFLDSSYEQYF	TGTGCCAGCAGTTTTCTAGACTCATCCTACGAGCAGTACTTC
NA	TRBV6-1	TRBJ1-1	NA	CASRLQGSTEAFF	TGTGCCAGCAGGCTACAGGGCAGCACTGAAGCTTTCTTT